These 11 T cell receptor beta chains share one sample of origin, sequenced in a study of blood T cell repertoires in COVID-19. Clones were sequenced by immunoSEQ multiplex PCR, and TCRdb holds only the in-frame ones, with some missing. This table has about 62,000 clones, around nine tenths appearing once. The specimen sequenced was peripheral blood. Every receptor here comes from a human donor in a cohort sampled during active COVID-19.

This clone has a single count. The V call is TRBV6-5, the J call TRBJ2-3; D perhaps matches TRBD1 (6 bases). V was pared by 11 bases and J by 2 bases, with 17 bases between. The germline V gene encodes CDR1 MNHEY and CDR2 SVGAGI. The CDR3 covers 14 residues. Written as DNA, the CDR3 is TGTGCCGGAAGACAGGCATTCTTCACAGATACGCAGTATTTT. This gives the protein CAGRQAFFTDTQYF.

V and J are TRBV19 and TRBJ2-6, with D perhaps matching TRBD1 (5 bases). Germline CDR1 reads LNHDA; CDR2 reads SQIVND (reference sequence). The CDR3 extends over 16 amino acids. The V gene lost 1 base and the J gene lost 4 bases, with 11 bases spanning the gap. In DNA, the CDR3 is TGTGCCAGTAGTATAGCAGGGTTTTCCGGGGCCAACGTCCTGACTTTC. Amino acids: CASSIAGFSGANVLTF.

The chain recombines TRBV3-1 (or the pseudogene TRBV3-2) with TRBJ2-3, with D possibly matching TRBD1 (6 bases). Trimming pared 0 bases from V and 6 bases from J, leaving 19 bases between. CDR1 and CDR2 (germline): LGHDT, YNNKEL (reference sequence). CDR3 length: 17 amino acids. The DNA for the CDR3 is TGTGCCAGCAGCCAAGAGGCCAGGGGTTACATCGGGGATACGCAGTATTTT. Translating it yields CASSQEARGYIGDTQYF.

The chain recombines TRBV5-1 with TRBJ1-2; D is perhaps TRBD1 (6 bases). With 0 bases removed from V and 8 bases from J, the gap between germline ends came to 8 bases. Looked up from germline, CDR1 is SGHRS and CDR2 is YFSETQ. CDR3 length: 12 amino acids. CDR3 nucleotide sequence: TGCGCCAGCAGCTTGGACAGGGCGGGCTACACCTTC. It specifies CASSLDRAGYTF.

The V call is TRBV7-3, the J call TRBJ1-2; D remains ambiguous. This CDR3 contains 14 residues. Trimming pared 5 bases from V and 4 bases from J, leaving 14 bases between. Looked up from germline, CDR1 is SGHTA and CDR2 is FQGTGA. CDR3 amino acids: CASSPTGLVYGYTF. As DNA, the CDR3 is TGTGCCAGCAGCCCAACCGGCCTAGTCTATGGCTACACCTTC.

V and J are TRBV19 and TRBJ2-2, with D maybe TRBD1 (5 bases). Germline CDR1 is LNHDA and CDR2 is SQIVND (reference sequence). The CDR3 totals 14 residues. The V and J ends lost 6 bases and 5 bases respectively, with 13 bases between them. CDR3: CASRGDLSTGELFF. The CDR3, as DNA: TGTGCCAGTAGAGGGGATTTAAGTACCGGGGAGCTGTTTTTT.

This chain joins TRBV6-1 and TRBJ2-3; D is undetermined. Per germline, CDR1 MNHNS and CDR2 SASEGT. The V gene lost 1 base and the J gene lost 1 base, with 9 bases spanning the gap. This CDR3 is 15 amino acids long. In DNA, the CDR3 is TGTGCCAGCAGTGAAGGCGTAGCCCGCACAGATACGCAGTATTTT. This encodes CASSEGVARTDTQYF.

The CDR3 nucleotides read TGTGCCTGGAGTGTGGGACTTAGCTCCTACGAGCAGTACTTC. The encoded protein is CAWSVGLSSYEQYF. The rearrangement links TRBV30 to TRBJ2-7; a weak D match, TRBD2 (6 bases). Germline V gives CDR1 GTSNPN, CDR2 SVGIG (reference sequence). The CDR3 totals 14 residues. Trimming left V 0 bases short and J 0 bases short, with 9 bases between.

The rearrangement links TRBV11-3 to TRBJ2-2; 8 positions agree with TRBD1. Germline-derived CDR1 and CDR2 are SGHNT and YENEEA. The CDR3 length is 14 residues. Trimming at V came to 4 bases and at J to 6 bases, leaving 4 bases not matched to a gene. The CDR3 here is CASSSGQVPGELFF. CDR3 nucleotides: TGTGCCAGCAGCTCGGGACAGGTCCCCGGGGAGCTGTTTTTT.

J is TRBJ1-2 and V is TRBV24-1; 10 bases align to TRBD1. V shed 3 bases, J shed 2 bases, and the junction held 2 bases outside the gene matches. CDR1 is KGHDR and CDR2 is SFDVKD in the germline V gene. The CDR3 covers 15 residues. Here the CDR3 reads CATSDPGQGNYGYTF. CDR3 sequence (DNA): TGTGCCACCAGTGATCCGGGACAGGGGAACTATGGCTACACCTTC.

This clone was detected a few times. The rearrangement links TRBV30 to TRBJ1-6; 7 bases are shared with TRBD1. This CDR3 is built from 14 residues. V dropped 3 bases and J dropped 7; count of bases not matched to a gene: 6. The germline V gene encodes CDR1 GTSNPN and CDR2 SVGIG (reference sequence). The CDR3 DNA is TGTGCCTGGAGGGGGCAGGGGGGAAATTCACCCCTCCACTTT. This translates into CAWRGQGGNSPLHF.